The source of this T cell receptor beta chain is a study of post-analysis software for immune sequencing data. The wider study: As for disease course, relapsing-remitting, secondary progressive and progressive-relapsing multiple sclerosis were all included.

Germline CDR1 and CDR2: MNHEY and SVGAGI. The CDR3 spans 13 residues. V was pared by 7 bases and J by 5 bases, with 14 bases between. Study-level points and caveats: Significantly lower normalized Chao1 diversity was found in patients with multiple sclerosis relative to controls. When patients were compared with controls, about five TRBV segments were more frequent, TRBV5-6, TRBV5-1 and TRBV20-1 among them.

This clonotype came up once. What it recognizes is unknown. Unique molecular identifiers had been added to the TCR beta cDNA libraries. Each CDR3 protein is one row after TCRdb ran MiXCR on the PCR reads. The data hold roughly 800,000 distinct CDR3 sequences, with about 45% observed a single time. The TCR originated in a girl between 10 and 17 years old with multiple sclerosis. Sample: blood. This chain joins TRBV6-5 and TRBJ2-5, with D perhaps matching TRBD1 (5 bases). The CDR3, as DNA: TGTGCCAGCACCAAATCAGGGTATGAGACCCAGTACTTC. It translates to CASTKSGYETQYF.